Given below is one TCR beta chain in context. The length of the CDR3 is 16 residues. J gave up 4 bases and V 2 bases, and 10 bases lay outside the gene matches. Germline assignment: CDR1 SEHNR and CDR2 FQNEAQ (reference sequence). Data came from immunoSEQ multiplex PCR; TCRdb stores just in-frame clones and leaves some out. The table records some 250,000 clones, around 88% of them present only once. The sample originates from a study of blood T cell repertoires in COVID-19. Overall study: T cells, B-cell-depleted T cells, or PBMCs supplied cDNA or gDNA.

The chain carries TRBV7-9 and TRBJ1-1, with TRBD1 matching over 7 bases. The TCR comes from a man older than 75 with acute or convalescent COVID-19. The sample comprised peripheral blood. The CDR3 bases are TGTGCCAGCAGCTTAAGGACAGGAGGATCGGGCACTGAAGCTTTCTTT. Its protein is CASSLRTGGSGTEAFF.